This TCR beta chain is drawn from a study of OX40 agonist ivuxolimab in advanced cancers. J gave up 4 bases and V 6 bases, and 4 bases lay outside the gene matches. CDR1 is MNHEY and CDR2 is SVGAGI in the germline V gene. This CDR3 spans 14 amino acids. Sequencing was performed with immunoSEQ multiplex PCR; in TCRdb, only in-frame clones are kept and a portion is missing. This table holds fewer than 65,000 clones, around 90% found once. The sequence derives from an adult with an advanced solid tumor such as melanoma, head and neck, liver or kidney cancer. V is TRBV6-5 and J is TRBJ1-2, with 11 bases identical to TRBD1. The sample was CD4+ or CD8+ T cells sorted from blood, taken in a trial of the OX40 agonist ivuxolimab. CDR3: CASSFGTGGYGYTF. The CDR3 DNA is TGTGCCAGCAGCTTCGGGACAGGGGGCTATGGCTACACCTTC.